A single TCR beta chain is shown here with its context. This sample is part of a study of blood T cell repertoires in COVID-19. Study background: Material from acute and convalescent COVID-19 was sourced from the United States, Italy and Spain.

Clones were sequenced by immunoSEQ multiplex PCR, and TCRdb holds only the in-frame ones, with some missing. The sample includes about 220,000 clones, about 86% of them seen just once. Ages ranged from about 18 to 89 years, with residence in about two dozen US areas. The V and J ends lost 3 bases and 4 bases, in that order; junction bases with no gene match: 3. Germline V gives CDR1 SGHRS, CDR2 YFSETQ. The CDR3 length is 14 residues. The TCR originated in a woman aged 40 to 50 with acute COVID-19. The sequenced material came from PBMCs or T cells enriched from blood (not recorded which). This chain uses TRBV5-1 with TRBJ1-4; TRBD1 aligns across 7 bases. CDR3 residues: CASSSGTVNEKLFF. CDR3 DNA sequence: TGCGCCAGCAGCTCTGGGACAGTTAATGAAAAACTGTTTTTT. The variable domain in full, completed from reference TRBV5-1 and TRBJ1-4, reads KAGVTQTPRYLIKTRGQQVTLSCSPISGHRSVSWYQQTPGQGLQFLFEYFSETQRNKGNFPGRFSGRQFSNSRSEMNVSTLELGDSALYLCASSSGTVNEKLFFGSGTQLSVL.